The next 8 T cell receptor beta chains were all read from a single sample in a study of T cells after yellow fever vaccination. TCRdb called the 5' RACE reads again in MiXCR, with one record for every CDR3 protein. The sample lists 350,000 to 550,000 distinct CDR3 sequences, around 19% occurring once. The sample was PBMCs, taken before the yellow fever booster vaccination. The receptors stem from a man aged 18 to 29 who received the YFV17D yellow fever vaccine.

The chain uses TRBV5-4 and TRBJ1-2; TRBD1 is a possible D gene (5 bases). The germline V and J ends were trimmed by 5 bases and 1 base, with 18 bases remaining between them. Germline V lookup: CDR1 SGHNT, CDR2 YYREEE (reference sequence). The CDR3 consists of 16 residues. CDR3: CASRIGTGAVNYGYTF. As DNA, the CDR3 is TGTGCCAGCAGGATTGGGACGGGAGCTGTTAACTATGGCTACACCTTC.

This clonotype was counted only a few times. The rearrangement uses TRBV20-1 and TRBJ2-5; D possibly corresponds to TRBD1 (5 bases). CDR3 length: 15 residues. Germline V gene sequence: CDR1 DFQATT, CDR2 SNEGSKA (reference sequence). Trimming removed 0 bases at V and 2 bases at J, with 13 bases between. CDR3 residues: CSARDLQGFQETQYF. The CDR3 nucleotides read TGCAGTGCTAGAGATCTGCAGGGATTTCAAGAGACCCAGTACTTC.

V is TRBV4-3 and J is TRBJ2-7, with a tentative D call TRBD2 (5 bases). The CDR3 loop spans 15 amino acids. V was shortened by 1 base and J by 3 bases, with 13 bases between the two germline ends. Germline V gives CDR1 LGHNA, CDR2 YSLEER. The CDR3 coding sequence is TGCGCCAGCAGCCAAGGACGGGATCTATTCTACGAGCAGTACTTC. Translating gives CASSQGRDLFYEQYF.

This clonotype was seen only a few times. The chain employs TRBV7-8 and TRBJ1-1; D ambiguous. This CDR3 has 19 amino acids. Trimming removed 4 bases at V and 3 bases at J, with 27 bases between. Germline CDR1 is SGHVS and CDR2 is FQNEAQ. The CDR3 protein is CASSSENRDYGLVDTEAFF. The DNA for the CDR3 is TGTGCCAGCAGCTCAGAAAACCGGGATTACGGGCTCGTCGACACTGAAGCTTTCTTT.

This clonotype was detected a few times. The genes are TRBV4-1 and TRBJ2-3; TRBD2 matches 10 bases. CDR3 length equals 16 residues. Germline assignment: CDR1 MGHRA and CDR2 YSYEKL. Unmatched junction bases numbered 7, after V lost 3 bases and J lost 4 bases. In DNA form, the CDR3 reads TGCGCCAGCAGCCAGGGTAGCGGGGGGTCAGCAGATACGCAGTATTTT. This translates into CASSQGSGGSADTQYF.

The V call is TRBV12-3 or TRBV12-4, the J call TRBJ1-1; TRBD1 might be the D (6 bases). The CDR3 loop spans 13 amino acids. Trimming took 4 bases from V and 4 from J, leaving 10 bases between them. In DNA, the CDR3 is TGTGCCAGCAGTTACGCAGGGGCCACTGAAGCTTTCTTT. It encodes CASSYAGATEAFF.

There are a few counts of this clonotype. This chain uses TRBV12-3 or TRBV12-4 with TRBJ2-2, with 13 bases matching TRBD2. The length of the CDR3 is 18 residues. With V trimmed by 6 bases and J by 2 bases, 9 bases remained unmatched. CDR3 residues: CASRDSGLAGINTGELFF. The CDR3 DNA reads TGTGCCAGCAGAGATTCGGGACTAGCGGGGATCAACACCGGGGAGCTGTTTTTT.

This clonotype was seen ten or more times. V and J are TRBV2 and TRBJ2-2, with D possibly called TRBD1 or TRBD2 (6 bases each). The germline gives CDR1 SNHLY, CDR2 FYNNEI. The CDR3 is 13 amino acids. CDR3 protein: CASGATNTGELFF. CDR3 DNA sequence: TGTGCTTCGGGGGCCACGAACACCGGGGAGCTGTTTTTT.